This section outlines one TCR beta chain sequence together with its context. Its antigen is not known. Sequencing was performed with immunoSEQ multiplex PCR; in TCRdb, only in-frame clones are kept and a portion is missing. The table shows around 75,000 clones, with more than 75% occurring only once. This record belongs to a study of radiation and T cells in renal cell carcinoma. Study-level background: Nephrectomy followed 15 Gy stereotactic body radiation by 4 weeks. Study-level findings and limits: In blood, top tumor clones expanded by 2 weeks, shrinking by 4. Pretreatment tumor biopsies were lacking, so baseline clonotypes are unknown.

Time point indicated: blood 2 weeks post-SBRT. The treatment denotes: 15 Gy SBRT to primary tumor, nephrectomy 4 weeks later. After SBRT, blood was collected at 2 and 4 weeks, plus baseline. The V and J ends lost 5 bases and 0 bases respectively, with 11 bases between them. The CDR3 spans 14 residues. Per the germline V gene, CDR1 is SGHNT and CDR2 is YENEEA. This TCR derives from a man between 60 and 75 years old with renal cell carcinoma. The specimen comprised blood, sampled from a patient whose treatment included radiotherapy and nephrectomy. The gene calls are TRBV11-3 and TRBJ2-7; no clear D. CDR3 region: CASSPRTGSYEQYF. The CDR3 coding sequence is TGTGCCAGCAGCCCAAGAACGGGCTCCTACGAGCAGTACTTC. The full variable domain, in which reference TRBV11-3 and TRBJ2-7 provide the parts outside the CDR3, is EAGVVQSPRYKIIEKKQPVAFWCNPISGHNTLYWYLQNLGQGPELLIRYENEEAVDDSQLPKDRFSAERLKGVDSTLKIQPAELGDSAVYLCASSPRTGSYEQYFGPGTRLTVT.